These 26 T cell receptor beta chains share one sample of origin, sequenced in a study of cytomegalovirus exposure and HLA in healthy donors. This PCR relied on a set of 60 Vbeta primers and 13 Jbeta primers. Generated by immunoSEQ multiplex PCR, the TCRdb table keeps only in-frame clones and is missing some. The repertoire holds about 110,000 clones, with 60% to 80% as singletons. The sequencing input was PBMCs. Receptors originate from a man in his forties in good health and CMV-seronegative.

The V gene is TRBV2, the J gene TRBJ1-1; 10 nucleotides agree with TRBD1. Germline assignment: CDR1 SNHLY and CDR2 FYNNEI. V was clipped by 10 bases and J by 13 bases; unmatched bases: 18. The CDR3 runs 14 residues. The CDR3 region has the DNA TGTGCCACCGTTAAATTGACAGGGGGCGAATTAGGTTTCTTT. Encoded protein: CATVKLTGGELGFF.

The rearrangement uses TRBV7-9 and TRBJ2-5, with D maybe TRBD2 (5 bases). Germline loops: CDR1 SEHNR, CDR2 FQNEAQ (reference sequence). Trimming took 7 bases from V and 1 from J, leaving 13 bases between them. This CDR3 is built from 14 residues. The CDR3 reads CASNPLEVQETQYF. In nucleotides, the CDR3 is TGTGCCAGCAACCCTTTGGAGGTCCAAGAGACCCAGTACTTC.

This chain connects TRBV12-2 to TRBJ1-2; the table calls TRBD1, which could not be checked here. TRBV12-2 is classified as a pseudogene. The CDR3 extends over 16 amino acids. The CDR3 DNA reads TGTGCAAGTCGCTTAGTGGAGGACAGGGGCCCCCATGGCTACACCTTC. It is translated as CASRLVEDRGPHGYTF.

This clone was seen a handful of times. The chain carries TRBV15 and TRBJ2-3, with 7 bases matching TRBD2. CDR3 length: 20 residues. The junction had 21 bases not matched to a gene; V was cut back by 0 bases and J by 6 bases. CDR1 LNHNV and CDR2 YYDKDF come from the germline V gene (reference sequence). The CDR3 loop reads CATSRDTILSSGYPGDTQYF. As DNA, the CDR3 is TGTGCCACCAGCAGAGACACTATATTATCTAGCGGCTATCCCGGGGATACGCAGTATTTT.

This clone was picked up one time. The J gene is TRBJ1-2, the V gene TRBV25-1, with TRBD1 matching over 7 bases. There are 13 residues in the CDR3. V trimming: 11 bases; J trimming: 4 bases; junction bases outside the gene matches: 10. From germline, CDR1 is MGHDK and CDR2 SYGVNS. CDR3 nucleotides: TGTGCCGAAGACAGGGCGAAAAGCTATGGCTACACCTTC. Its translation: CAEDRAKSYGYTF.

The rearrangement uses TRBV7-2 and TRBJ2-5; 13 nucleotides line up with TRBD2. Germline CDR1 and CDR2: SGHTA and FQGNSA. This CDR3 contains 16 residues. J gave up 7 bases and V 1 base, and 6 bases lay outside the gene matches. This CDR3 reads CASSLGSGTSGVTQYF. CDR3 nucleotide sequence: TGTGCCAGCAGCTTAGGCTCTGGGACTAGCGGGGTGACCCAGTACTTC.

V is TRBV7-9 and J is TRBJ2-5; D uncertain. Germline loops: CDR1 SEHNR, CDR2 FQNEAQ (reference sequence). This CDR3 comprises 14 residues. V was trimmed by 5 bases and J by 5 bases, leaving 15 bases between them. The CDR3 DNA reads as TGTGCCAGCAGCATCTTTCCCACTGATGAGACCCAGTACTTC. Translating it yields CASSIFPTDETQYF.

The chain joins TRBV19 to TRBJ2-6; TRBD1 might be the D (6 bases). V was cut by 3 bases and J by 3 bases, with 18 bases left in between. CDR3 length: 18 amino acids. The germline V gene has CDR1 LNHDA and CDR2 SQIVND (reference sequence). As DNA, the CDR3 is TGTGCCAGTAGTATTAGCAGGGGTGGAGTCTTTGGGGCCAACGTCCTGACTTTC. Its protein product is CASSISRGGVFGANVLTF.

The rearrangement joins TRBV14 to TRBJ1-2; TRBD1 matches 7 bases. Germline assignment: CDR1 SGHDN and CDR2 FVKESK. This CDR3 comprises 13 residues. V gave up 3 bases and J gave up 7 bases; unmatched junction bases: 5. The CDR3: CASSQGGQSGYTF. The CDR3 nucleotides are TGTGCCAGCAGCCAGGGGGGACAGTCTGGCTACACCTTC.

V is TRBV10-3 and J is TRBJ2-5, with 9 bases aligning to TRBD2. The CDR3 totals 16 residues. Trimming at V came to 4 bases and at J to 1 base, leaving 7 bases not matched to a gene. The V gene's germline CDR1 is ENHRY and CDR2 SYGVKD. CDR3 DNA sequence: TGTGCCATCAGTGGATTAGCGGGGGCCCTCCAAGAGACCCAGTACTTC. This translates into CAISGLAGALQETQYF.

Written as DNA, the CDR3 is TGTGCCAGCAGAGCCGGGACAGGCAACACTGAAGCTTTCTTT. Its translation is CASRAGTGNTEAFF. The chain recombines TRBV6-1 with TRBJ1-1, with TRBD1 matching over 8 bases. V gave up 6 bases and J gave up 2 bases; unmatched junction bases: 5. The CDR3 contains 14 residues. Germline V gives CDR1 MNHNS, CDR2 SASEGT.

V gene TRBV11-2 combines with J gene TRBJ2-7, with D possibly TRBD2 on 6 matching bases. Germline V gene data show CDR1 as SGHAT and CDR2 as FQNNGV. The CDR3 contains 14 residues. Trimming pared 5 bases from V and 3 bases from J, leaving 14 bases between. The CDR3 sequence: CASSLGLGFYEQYF. In nucleotides, the CDR3 is TGTGCCAGCAGCCTGGGACTGGGGTTCTACGAGCAGTACTTC.

The chain links TRBV27 to TRBJ2-1, with TRBD2 as a possible D gene (6 bases). CDR3 length equals 14 residues. Trimming removed 6 bases at V and 0 bases at J, with 9 bases between. Germline lookup yields CDR1 MNHEY and CDR2 SMNVEV (reference sequence). The CDR3 here is CASRASVSYNEQFF. The CDR3, as DNA: TGTGCCAGCAGGGCTAGCGTCTCCTACAATGAGCAGTTCTTC.

This rearrangement joins TRBV7-9 to TRBJ2-5; 12 nucleotides align to TRBD2. Germline V gene lookup returns CDR1 SEHNR and CDR2 FQNEAQ (reference sequence). There are 15 residues in the CDR3. V dropped 1 base and J dropped 5; count of bases not matched to a gene: 2. The chain's CDR3 is CASSLGTSGVETQYF. The CDR3 bases are TGTGCCAGCAGCTTAGGGACTAGCGGGGTTGAGACCCAGTACTTC.

The chain links TRBV10-3 to TRBJ2-2; TRBD2 aligns across 9 bases. The CDR3 length is 16 residues. CDR1 and CDR2 from the germline V gene are ENHRY and SYGVKD. The V gene end was trimmed by 8 bases and the J gene end by 4 bases; junction bases not matched to a gene: 11. For the CDR3, the DNA is TGTGCCATCCCAAGGGGTAGCGGGGGAAGCACCGGGGAGCTGTTTTTT. As protein: CAIPRGSGGSTGELFF.

This clone is a singleton in its sample. The rearrangement joins TRBV7-9 to TRBJ2-1; D is unresolved. CDR1 is SEHNR and CDR2 is FQNEAQ in the germline V gene (reference sequence). The CDR3 is 10 residues long. Trimming cost V 3 bases and J 10 bases, with 4 bases left between them. DNA for the CDR3: TGTGCCAGCAGCTTCGGGGAGCAGTTCTTC. This sequence encodes CASSFGEQFF.

J is TRBJ2-5 and V is TRBV5-1; the match to TRBD1 covers 7 bases. The CDR3 length is 14 residues. CDR1 is SGHRS, CDR2 YFSETQ, per germline. The V segment lost 0 bases and the J segment 7 bases; nucleotides outside the gene matches: 6. The CDR3 region has the DNA TGCGCCAGCAGCTTGGAGGCAGGGGGTAGGACCCAGTACTTC. Translation gives CASSLEAGGRTQYF.

This chain connects TRBV5-1 to TRBJ1-2, with TRBD1 matching over 7 bases. Unmatched junction bases numbered 2, after V lost 4 bases and J lost 2 bases. The CDR3 sequence is 13 residues long. Germline lookup yields CDR1 SGHRS and CDR2 YFSETQ. This CDR3 reads CASSPDRNYGYTF. The CDR3, as DNA: TGCGCCAGCAGCCCGGACAGGAACTATGGCTACACCTTC.

This clone has only a few counts. The chain links TRBV7-8 to TRBJ1-2; D might be TRBD1 (5 bases). Trimming took 5 bases from V and 1 from J, leaving 14 bases between them. This CDR3 has 15 amino acids. CDR1 is SGHVS, CDR2 FQNEAQ, per germline. The CDR3 sequence: CASSPAGSFNYGYTF. CDR3 nucleotides: TGTGCCAGCAGCCCCGCAGGGTCATTTAACTATGGCTACACCTTC.

The chain couples TRBV7-8 to TRBJ2-5, with a weak D call TRBD2 (7 bases). This CDR3 has 14 amino acids. The V end was cut by 2 bases, the J end by 5 bases, with 12 bases between. Germline V gene sequence: CDR1 SGHVS, CDR2 FQNEAQ. This chain's CDR3 is CASSLNGGPETQYF. CDR3 bases: TGTGCCAGCAGCTTAAACGGGGGGCCCGAGACCCAGTACTTC.

This chain uses TRBV19 with TRBJ1-1, with TRBD1 matching 10 bases. Germline assignment: CDR1 LNHDA and CDR2 SQIVND (reference sequence). V shed 3 bases, J shed 4 bases, and the junction held 5 bases outside the gene matches. The CDR3 contains 15 residues. DNA for the CDR3: TGTGCCAGTAGTATCGACAGGGGGCTGAGCACTGAAGCTTTCTTT. This sequence encodes CASSIDRGLSTEAFF.

V gene TRBV19 combines with J gene TRBJ1-2, with D perhaps TRBD1 (6 bases). This CDR3 is built from 15 residues. Trimming shortened V by 1 base and J by 3 bases, and 12 bases separated the two germline ends. From germline, CDR1 is LNHDA and CDR2 SQIVND (reference sequence). CDR3 coding DNA: TGTGCCAGTAGTATAGTCGGGGGGCTTGACTATGGCTACACCTTC. It translates to CASSIVGGLDYGYTF.

The V and J genes are TRBV7-8 and TRBJ2-7; 10 bases map to TRBD2. CDR1 is SGHVS, CDR2 FQNEAQ, per germline. This CDR3 spans 14 amino acids. With V trimmed by 3 bases and J by 1 base, 0 bases remained unmatched. The CDR3 nucleotides read TGTGCCAGCAGCTTTAGCGGGGGGTCCTACGAGCAGTACTTC. Translation gives CASSFSGGSYEQYF.

V gene TRBV7-3 combines with J gene TRBJ2-2; a possible D gene is TRBD1 (6 bases). The CDR3 is 15 residues long. The germline V gene encodes CDR1 SGHTA and CDR2 FQGTGA. V gave up 0 bases and J gave up 5 bases, with 10 bases separating them. The CDR3 DNA sequence: TGTGCCAGCAGCTTAACGACAGGCGGGACCGGGGAGCTGTTTTTT. This translates into CASSLTTGGTGELFF.

The chain has TRBV5-1 and TRBJ1-1; D is unclear. Trimming took off 3 bases at V and 1 base at J, with 19 bases between the two ends. Germline-derived CDR1 and CDR2 are SGHRS and YFSETQ. This CDR3 comprises 17 residues. This CDR3 reads CASSSMPSGLRNTEAFF. DNA of the CDR3: TGCGCCAGCAGCTCTATGCCTAGCGGGTTACGGAACACTGAAGCTTTCTTT.

The V and J genes are TRBV19 and TRBJ1-2; 9 bases line up with TRBD1. The CDR3 sequence is 14 residues long. Germline CDR1 LNHDA, CDR2 SQIVND (reference sequence). After removal of 6 bases from V and 4 bases from J, the junction contained 6 bases not matched to a gene. The CDR3 here is CASSEQGATYGYTF. CDR3 sequence (DNA): TGTGCCAGTAGCGAACAGGGGGCGACCTATGGCTACACCTTC. Supplemented by reference TRBV19 and TRBJ1-2, the full variable domain reads DGGITQSPKYLFRKEGQNVTLSCEQNLNHDAMYWYRQDPGQGLRLIYYSQIVNDFQKGDIAEGYSVSREKKESFPLTVTSAQKNPTAFYLCASSEQGATYGYTFGSGTRLTVV.